The clone carrying this TCR beta chain has a count of ten or more. Its matching antigen is unknown. Germline lookup yields CDR1 DFQATT and CDR2 SNEGSKA (reference sequence). V shed 3 bases, J shed 6 bases, and the junction held 9 bases outside the gene matches. The CDR3 has 15 residues. Subjects with ophthalmopathy showed a Clinical Activity Score no lower than 3, a NOSPECS grade no lower than 4, and a duration shorter than 3 months. Diagnosing involved the use of clinical symptoms, serum thyroxine and TRAb, thyroid ultrasound and orbital computed tomography. TCR beta CDR3 regions were amplified from RNA. First-round RT-PCR targeting the TCR CDR3 was performed with the HTBI primer set. MiXCR, applied by TCRdb to the multiplex PCR reads, yields one record per CDR3 protein. The table records 360,000 or so distinct CDR3 sequences, nearly 15% of them present only once. The sample belongs to a study of T cells in Graves' hyperthyroidism and ophthalmopathy. The overall study: Sampling of peripheral blood happened at initial diagnosis, prior to any treatment.

Study conclusions and caveats: Blood also carried most thyroid clonotypes expanded above 0.001.

Sequencing used blood. The V call is TRBV20-1, the J call TRBJ2-3; 10 bases are a match to TRBD1. The origin of this receptor is a woman aged 55-70 years with Graves' ophthalmopathy. Here the CDR3 DNA reads TGCAGTGCTAGTGCCGGGACAGGGGCTTTCGATACGCAGTATTTT. It specifies CSASAGTGAFDTQYF.